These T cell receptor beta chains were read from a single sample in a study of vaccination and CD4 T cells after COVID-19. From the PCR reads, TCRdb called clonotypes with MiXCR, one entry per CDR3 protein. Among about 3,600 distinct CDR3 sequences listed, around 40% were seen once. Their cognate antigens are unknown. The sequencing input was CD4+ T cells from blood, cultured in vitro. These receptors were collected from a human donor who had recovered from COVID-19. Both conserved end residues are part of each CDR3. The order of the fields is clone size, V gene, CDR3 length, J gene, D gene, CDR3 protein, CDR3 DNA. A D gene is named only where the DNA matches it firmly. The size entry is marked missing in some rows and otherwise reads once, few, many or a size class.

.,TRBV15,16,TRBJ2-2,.,CATSRDSGFGTGELFF,TGTGCCACCAGCAGAGATTCAGGGTTTGGTACCGGGGAGCTGTTTTTT
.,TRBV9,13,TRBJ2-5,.,CASSGNPQETQYF,TGTGCCAGCAGCGGGAACCCCCAAGAGACCCAGTACTTC
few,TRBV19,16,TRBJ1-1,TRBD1,CASSIWWDRDKHEAFF,TGTGCCAGTAGTATATGGTGGGACAGGGATAAACATGAAGCTTTCTTT
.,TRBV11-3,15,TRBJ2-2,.,CASSLRGARTGELFF,TGTGCCAGCAGCTTACGGGGGGCTCGGACCGGGGAGCTGTTTTTT
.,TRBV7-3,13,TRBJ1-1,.,CASSLDRDTEAFF,TGTGCCAGCAGCTTAGACAGAGACACTGAAGCTTTCTTT
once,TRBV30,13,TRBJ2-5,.,CAWSLGDQETQYF,TGTGCCTGGAGCCTCGGGGACCAAGAGACCCAGTACTTC
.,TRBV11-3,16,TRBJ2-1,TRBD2,CASSLGTAGGYNEQFF,TGTGCCAGCAGCTTAGGGACAGCGGGGGGCTACAATGAGCAGTTCTTC
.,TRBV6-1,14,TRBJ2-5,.,CAIRTQGLPETQYF,TGTGCCATCAGGACACAGGGACTACCCGAGACCCAGTACTTC
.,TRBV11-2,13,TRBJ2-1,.,CASSLSLPNEQFF,TGTGCCAGCAGCTTATCACTTCCAAATGAGCAGTTCTTC
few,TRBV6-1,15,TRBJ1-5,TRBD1,CASGPTGISNQPQHF,TGTGCCAGCGGACCGACAGGGATTAGCAATCAGCCCCAGCATTTT
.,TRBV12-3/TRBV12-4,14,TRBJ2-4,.,CASSFGVPPNIQYF,TGTGCCAGCTCTTTTGGAGTCCCCCCAAACATTCAGTACTTC
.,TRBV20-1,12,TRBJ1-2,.,CSATDGKYGYTF,TGCAGTGCCACCGACGGGAAGTATGGCTACACCTTC
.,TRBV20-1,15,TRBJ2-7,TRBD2,CSARDMTSGVYEQYF,TGCAGTGCTAGAGACATGACTAGCGGGGTCTACGAGCAGTACTTC
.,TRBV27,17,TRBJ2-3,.,CASPPVPISGSTDTQYF,TGTGCCAGCCCTCCGGTCCCCATTAGCGGTAGCACAGATACGCAGTATTTT
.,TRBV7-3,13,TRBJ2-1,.,CASSLGAYNEQFF,TGTGCCAGCAGCTTGGGTGCTTACAATGAGCAGTTCTTC
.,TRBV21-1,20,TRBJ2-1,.,CASTSGGRQYGTSGFNEQFF,TGTGCCAGCACCTCAGGGGGGAGACAATATGGGACTAGCGGATTCAATGAGCAGTTCTTC
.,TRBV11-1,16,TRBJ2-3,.,CASSLYPATSTDTQYF,TGTGCCAGCAGCTTATATCCAGCGACTAGCACAGATACGCAGTATTTT
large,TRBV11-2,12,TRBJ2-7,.,CASSLVFGEQYF,TGTGCCAGCAGCTTAGTGTTCGGGGAGCAGTACTTC
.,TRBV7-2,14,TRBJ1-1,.,CASSLVRDGTEAFF,TGTGCCAGCAGCTTAGTTCGGGATGGCACTGAAGCTTTCTTT
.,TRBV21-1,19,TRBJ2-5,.,CASSTYGTSGRAWTETQYF,TGTGCCAGCAGCACATACGGGACTAGCGGGAGGGCCTGGACGGAGACCCAGTACTTC
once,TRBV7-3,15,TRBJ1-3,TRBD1,CASSNDRGSGNTIYF,TGTGCCAGCAGCAACGACAGGGGCTCTGGAAACACCATATATTTT
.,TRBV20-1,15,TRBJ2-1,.,CSASGQQGSYNEQFF,TGCAGTGCTAGCGGTCAGCAGGGCTCCTACAATGAGCAGTTCTTC
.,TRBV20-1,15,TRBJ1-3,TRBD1,CSARDMTGVGNTIYF,TGCAGTGCTAGAGATATGACAGGGGTCGGAAACACCATATATTTT
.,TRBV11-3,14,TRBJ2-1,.,CASSLMGPYNEQFF,TGTGCCAGCAGCTTAATGGGACCGTACAATGAGCAGTTCTTC
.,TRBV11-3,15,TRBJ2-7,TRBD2,CASSSHTSGTYEQYF,TGTGCCAGCAGCTCACACACTAGCGGGACGTACGAGCAGTACTTC
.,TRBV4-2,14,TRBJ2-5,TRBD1,CASSQGTAKEAQYF,TGTGCCAGCAGCCAGGGGACAGCGAAAGAGGCCCAGTACTTC
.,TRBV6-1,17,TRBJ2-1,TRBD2,CASTLTSGSNFRNEQFF,TGTGCCAGCACCTTAACTAGCGGGAGTAATTTTCGCAATGAGCAGTTCTTC
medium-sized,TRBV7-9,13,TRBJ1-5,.,CASSLEGGVPQHF,TGTGCCAGCAGCTTAGAGGGGGGAGTACCCCAGCATTTT
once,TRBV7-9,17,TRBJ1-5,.,CASSQGGYPSSNQPQHF,TGTGCCAGCAGCCAGGGAGGGTACCCAAGTAGCAATCAGCCCCAGCATTTT
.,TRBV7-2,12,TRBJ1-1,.,CASSLAWREAFF,TGTGCCAGCAGCTTAGCGTGGCGGGAGGCTTTCTTT
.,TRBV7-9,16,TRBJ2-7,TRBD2,CASSLWLAGGPGEQYF,TGTGCCAGCAGCTTATGGCTAGCGGGGGGGCCGGGCGAGCAGTACTTC
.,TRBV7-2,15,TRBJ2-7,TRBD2,CASSRGLAGTYEQYF,TGTGCCAGCAGCCGGGGACTAGCGGGAACCTACGAGCAGTACTTC
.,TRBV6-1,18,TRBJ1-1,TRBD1,CASSHRQDSGQKNTEAFF,TGTGCCAGCAGCCACAGACAAGACTCGGGACAGAAGAACACTGAAGCTTTCTTT
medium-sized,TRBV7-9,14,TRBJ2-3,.,CASSLNSAGDTQYF,TGTGCCAGCAGCCTAAATTCGGCGGGAGATACGCAGTATTTT
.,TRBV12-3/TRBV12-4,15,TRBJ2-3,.,CASSFRVRGTDTQYF,TGTGCCAGCAGTTTTAGGGTCCGAGGCACAGATACGCAGTATTTT
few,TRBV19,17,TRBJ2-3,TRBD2,CASSARTSGGQTDTQYF,TGTGCCAGTAGCGCTAGGACTAGCGGGGGGCAGACAGATACGCAGTATTTT
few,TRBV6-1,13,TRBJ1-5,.,CASSGAGDQPQHF,TGTGCCAGCAGTGGGGCGGGGGATCAGCCCCAGCATTTT
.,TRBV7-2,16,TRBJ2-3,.,CASTHSGTPSTDTQYF,TGTGCCAGCACCCATTCGGGGACACCTAGCACAGATACGCAGTATTTT
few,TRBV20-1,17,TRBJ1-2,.,CSARVGPQTAENYGYTF,TGCAGTGCTAGAGTCGGACCCCAGACCGCAGAAAACTATGGCTACACCTTC
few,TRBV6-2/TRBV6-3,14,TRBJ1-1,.,CASSEPYRSTEAFF,TGTGCCAGCAGTGAACCCTACAGGAGTACTGAAGCTTTCTTT
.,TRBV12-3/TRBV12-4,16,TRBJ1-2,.,CASSSGAPPGDYGYTF,TGTGCCAGCAGTTCGGGAGCCCCCCCGGGAGACTATGGCTACACCTTC